This passage covers 32 T cell receptor beta chains from one sample sequenced in a study of cytomegalovirus exposure and HLA in healthy donors. PCR amplification relied on 60 Vbeta primers (plus 13 Jbeta primers). Clones were sequenced by immunoSEQ multiplex PCR, and TCRdb holds only the in-frame ones, with some missing. The top ten clones hold about 1.6% of a sample with about 120,000 clones, more than 55% of them seen once. The sample comprised PBMCs. These receptors all stem from a man in his late teens or twenties in good health and CMV-seronegative.

In this sample, this clone turned up a few times. The genes are TRBV6-6 and TRBJ1-1; the D gene is possibly TRBD1 (5 bases). The V and J ends lost 6 bases and 13 bases respectively, with 24 bases between them. This CDR3 spans 14 amino acids. Germline V gene lookup returns CDR1 MNHNY and CDR2 SVGAGI (reference sequence). CDR3 protein: CASSRREGAAVNFF. In DNA form, the CDR3 reads TGTGCCAGCAGCCGCCGAGAAGGGGCCGCCGTGAATTTCTTT.

This chain links TRBV7-9 with TRBJ1-2, with unresolved D. The CDR3 extends over 15 amino acids. The ends were cut back, 2 bases at V and 8 bases at J, with 18 bases in the middle. Germline-derived CDR1 and CDR2 are SEHNR and FQNEAQ (reference sequence). CDR3 coding DNA: TGTGCCAGCAGCTTAAACGCGGGTCCAACGGAAGGCTACACCTTC. Residues: CASSLNAGPTEGYTF.

This chain uses TRBV27 with TRBJ2-6, with D unresolved. Trimming took off 3 bases at V and 0 bases at J, with 3 bases between the two ends. Germline V gene lookup returns CDR1 MNHEY and CDR2 SMNVEV (reference sequence). The CDR3 totals 14 residues. The CDR3 loop reads CASSFYSGANVLTF. Here the CDR3 DNA reads TGTGCCAGCAGTTTCTACTCTGGGGCCAACGTCCTGACTTTC.

The chain has TRBV15 and TRBJ2-5; 15 positions agree with TRBD2. The germline CDR1 and CDR2 sequences are LNHNV and YYDKDF (reference sequence). After removal of 3 bases from V and 3 bases from J, the junction contained 8 bases not matched to a gene. The CDR3 is made up of 18 amino acids. CDR3 nucleotide sequence: TGTGCCACCAGCAGGGTCTTCAGGACTAGCGGGAGGGAAGAGACCCAGTACTTC. Encoded protein: CATSRVFRTSGREETQYF.

This clone was seen a handful of times. The J gene is TRBJ2-1, the V gene TRBV5-1; TRBD2 agrees at 9 bases. Germline V gene lookup returns CDR1 SGHRS and CDR2 YFSETQ. Trimming at V came to 2 bases and at J to 8 bases, leaving 23 bases not matched to a gene. CDR3 length: 20 amino acids. The CDR3 is CASSFPRVIAGVFFGHEQFF. The CDR3 DNA reads as TGCGCCAGCAGCTTCCCGAGGGTCATAGCGGGAGTCTTCTTCGGCCATGAGCAGTTCTTC. Combining the CDR3 with reference TRBV5-1 and TRBJ2-1 gives the whole variable domain KAGVTQTPRYLIKTRGQQVTLSCSPISGHRSVSWYQQTPGQGLQFLFEYFSETQRNKGNFPGRFSGRQFSNSRSEMNVSTLELGDSALYLCASSFPRVIAGVFFGHEQFFGPGTRLTVL.

The rearrangement links TRBV11-3 to TRBJ2-3; 8 bases align to TRBD1. The V gene's germline CDR1 is SGHNT and CDR2 YENEEA. The CDR3 is made up of 15 amino acids. V lost 1 base, J lost 6 bases, and 6 bases stayed unmatched. In nucleotides, the CDR3 is TGTGCCAGCAGCTTAGGCACAGGGGGGTGGGATACGCAGTATTTT. Translation gives CASSLGTGGWDTQYF.

V usage is TRBV7-8 and J usage is TRBJ2-1; D is perhaps TRBD2 (5 bases). The germline V gene encodes CDR1 SGHVS and CDR2 FQNEAQ. There are 15 residues in the CDR3. V gave up 5 bases and J gave up 7 bases, with 18 bases separating them. In DNA form, the CDR3 reads TGTGCCAGCAGCCGCCTACTAGGATCTACAAATGAGCAGTTCTTC. Amino acids: CASSRLLGSTNEQFF.

The rearrangement links TRBV27 to TRBJ2-1; 10 bases are a match to TRBD2. The CDR3 covers 17 residues. J lost 2 bases, V lost 4 bases, and 8 bases had no gene match. Germline CDR1 MNHEY, CDR2 SMNVEV (reference sequence). DNA for the CDR3: TGTGCCAGCAGTTCCCACCGTCTAGCGGGAGCCTACAATGAGCAGTTCTTC. Amino acids: CASSSHRLAGAYNEQFF.

This chain connects TRBV6-1 to TRBJ2-5, with no clear D. Deletions cut 5 bases from V and 5 bases from J, with 12 bases between. Germline assignment: CDR1 MNHNS and CDR2 SASEGT. CDR3 length: 13 amino acids. The CDR3 sequence: CASSLKPQETQYF. The CDR3 DNA reads as TGTGCCAGCAGTCTCAAACCCCAGGAGACCCAGTACTTC.

The J gene is TRBJ1-2, the V gene TRBV9; 8 nucleotides line up with TRBD1. CDR1 is SGDLS and CDR2 is YYNGEE in the germline V gene. The V segment lost 2 bases and the J segment 7 bases; nucleotides outside the gene matches: 7. There are 14 residues in the CDR3. CDR3 loop: CASSVTGGPGGYTF. CDR3 coding DNA: TGTGCCAGCAGCGTCACAGGGGGTCCAGGTGGCTACACCTTC.

This clone has a single count. The chain employs TRBV19 and TRBJ2-2; a possible D gene is TRBD2 (6 bases). Trimming took 7 bases from V and 6 from J, leaving 21 bases between them. Germline V gene lookup returns CDR1 LNHDA and CDR2 SQIVND (reference sequence). The CDR3 length is 16 residues. Here the CDR3 DNA reads TGTGCCAGTACCATTCGACGCGGAAGGGAGGCCGGGGAGCTGTTTTTT. Amino acids: CASTIRRGREAGELFF.

This chain links TRBV28 with TRBJ2-1; possible D gene TRBD2, 5 bases. Germline CDR1 is MDHEN and CDR2 is SYDVKM. CDR3 length: 14 residues. V was trimmed by 6 bases and J by 1 base, leaving 10 bases between them. This CDR3 reads CASRSSRSYNEQFF. For the CDR3, the DNA is TGTGCCAGCAGGTCTAGCAGGTCCTACAATGAGCAGTTCTTC.

The chain carries TRBV19 and TRBJ2-7; TRBD2 matches 7 bases. This CDR3 contains 15 residues. Germline-derived CDR1 and CDR2 are LNHDA and SQIVND (reference sequence). The V segment lost 7 bases and the J segment 3 bases; nucleotides outside the gene matches: 12. CDR3 coding DNA: TGTGCCAGTAAACCAGGTCCTAGCGGTTACTACGAGCAGTACTTC. Its protein product is CASKPGPSGYYEQYF.

The rearrangement joins TRBV28 to TRBJ1-2; D call uncertain. Trimming removed 2 bases at V and 4 bases at J, with 8 bases between. Germline assignment: CDR1 MDHEN and CDR2 SYDVKM. This CDR3 spans 13 amino acids. CDR3 protein: CASSLQVPYGYTF. The DNA for the CDR3 is TGTGCCAGCAGTTTACAGGTCCCCTATGGCTACACCTTC.

In nucleotides, the CDR3 is TGTGCCAGCAGCCGGGAAGGTGGCTACACCTTC. It yields the protein CASSREGGYTF. The genes are TRBV7-9 and TRBJ1-2; D is uncertain. Per the germline V gene, CDR1 is SEHNR and CDR2 is FQNEAQ (reference sequence). Trimming removed 5 bases from V and 7 bases from J, with 8 bases in between. The CDR3 has 11 amino acids.

V gene TRBV19 combines with J gene TRBJ1-4; possible D gene TRBD1, 5 bases. The CDR3 loop spans 13 amino acids. Germline V gene data show CDR1 as LNHDA and CDR2 as SQIVND (reference sequence). Trimming shortened V by 10 bases and J by 7 bases, and 16 bases separated the two germline ends. This CDR3 is CATNFGGGEKLFF. The CDR3 DNA sequence: TGTGCCACCAATTTTGGGGGAGGTGAAAAACTGTTTTTT. Together with reference TRBV19 and TRBJ1-4, the CDR3 gives the full variable domain: DGGITQSPKYLFRKEGQNVTLSCEQNLNHDAMYWYRQDPGQGLRLIYYSQIVNDFQKGDIAEGYSVSREKKESFPLTVTSAQKNPTAFYLCATNFGGGEKLFFGSGTQLSVL.

The CDR3 loop is CASSSRLRGTEAFF. The DNA for the CDR3 is TGTGCCAGCAGTTCCAGGTTAAGGGGGACTGAAGCTTTCTTT. The genes are TRBV2 and TRBJ1-1, with D tentatively TRBD1 (6 bases). Germline V CDR1 and CDR2: SNHLY, FYNNEI. Between the trimmed V and J ends, which lost 5 bases and 5 bases, there was a span of 15 bases. The CDR3 is 14 residues long.

The V gene is TRBV28, the J gene TRBJ1-4; no firm D call. Germline V gives CDR1 MDHEN, CDR2 SYDVKM. Between the trimmed V and J ends, which lost 5 bases and 8 bases, there was a span of 21 bases. This CDR3 contains 16 residues. The CDR3 spells CASSPSSGYGWEKLFF. In DNA, the CDR3 is TGTGCCAGCAGTCCCTCGTCGGGATACGGGTGGGAAAAACTGTTTTTT.

This chain links TRBV6-1 with TRBJ2-6; TRBD1 is a possible D gene (6 bases). Germline loops: CDR1 MNHNS, CDR2 SASEGT. The CDR3 covers 18 residues. Trimming left V 0 bases short and J 2 bases short, with 14 bases between. CDR3 residues: CASSEAGHHSAGANVLTF. DNA of the CDR3: TGTGCCAGCAGTGAAGCGGGACACCATTCCGCTGGGGCCAACGTCCTGACTTTC.

The chain is built from TRBV28 and TRBJ2-7; D unresolved. Trimming took 5 bases from V and 3 from J, leaving 8 bases between them. Germline CDR1 reads MDHEN; CDR2 reads SYDVKM. The CDR3 length is 12 residues. The CDR3 loop reads CASSLLSYEQYF. Here the CDR3 DNA reads TGTGCCAGCAGTCTTCTCAGCTACGAGCAGTACTTC. The full variable domain, in which reference TRBV28 and TRBJ2-7 provide the parts outside the CDR3, is DVKVTQSSRYLVKRTGEKVFLECVQDMDHENMFWYRQDPGLGLRLIYFSYDVKMKEKGDIPEGYSVSREKKERFSLILESASTNQTSMYLCASSLLSYEQYFGPGTRLTVT.

CDR3: CASSLADRDSYEQYF. CDR3 nucleotide sequence: TGTGCCAGCAGCTTAGCGGACAGGGACTCCTACGAGCAGTACTTC. V is TRBV7-8 and J is TRBJ2-7, with 8 positions matching TRBD1. CDR1 is SGHVS and CDR2 is FQNEAQ in the germline V gene. Trimming took 0 bases from V and 0 from J; bases not matched to a gene: 1. The CDR3 covers 15 residues.

The chain uses TRBV23-1 and TRBJ2-1; D might be TRBD2 (5 bases). TRBV23-1 is treated as an ORF (open reading frame) with a function not yet certain. Trimming removed 3 bases from V and 0 bases from J, with 15 bases in between. The CDR3 is made up of 17 amino acids. CDR3 DNA sequence: TGCGCCAGCAGTCATCCACGGCGGGCGAGCTCCTACAATGAGCAGTTCTTC. This translates into CASSHPRRASSYNEQFF.

CDR3 DNA sequence: TGTGCCAGTAGCCTTTCCGGAGCCTTATCCAATGAGCAGTTCTTC. It codes for CASSLSGALSNEQFF. This rearrangement joins TRBV19 to TRBJ2-1; D is ambiguous. Germline V gene lookup returns CDR1 LNHDA and CDR2 SQIVND (reference sequence). Trimming took off 6 bases at V and 6 bases at J, with 18 bases between the two ends. The CDR3 sequence is 15 residues long.

The J gene is TRBJ2-1, the V gene TRBV10-1, with TRBD2 identical over 8 bases. The CDR3 has 13 amino acids. V trimming: 4 bases; J trimming: 15 bases; junction bases outside the gene matches: 11. Germline CDR1 and CDR2: WNHNN and SYGVQD (reference sequence). CDR3 nucleotide sequence: TGCGCCAGCAGTGGCCAGGGAGCGGGAGCTCGGTTCTTC. Amino acid sequence: CASSGQGAGARFF.

In its sample, this clone was seen a few times. The chain uses TRBV5-6 and TRBJ1-5; 8 bases line up with TRBD1. The CDR3 is 15 residues long. V shed 5 bases and J 6 bases; nucleotides not matched to a gene: 10. CDR1 is SGHDT and CDR2 is YYEEEE in the germline V gene. The CDR3 DNA reads TGTGCCAGCAGTCTGCGACAGGGGTTTGGTCAGCCCCAGCATTTT. Its translation is CASSLRQGFGQPQHF.

The chain employs TRBV9 and TRBJ2-1; TRBD2 aligns across 15 bases. The CDR3 length is 16 residues. The junction had 4 bases not matched to a gene; V was cut back by 4 bases and J by 5 bases. CDR1 is SGDLS, CDR2 YYNGEE, per germline. CDR3 coding DNA: TGTGCCAGCAGCCTGGGACTAGCGGGGGGTGACAATGAGCAGTTCTTC. Protein sequence: CASSLGLAGGDNEQFF. Combining the CDR3 with reference TRBV9 and TRBJ2-1 gives the whole variable domain DSGVTQTPKHLITATGQRVTLRCSPRSGDLSVYWYQQSLDQGLQFLIQYYNGEERAKGNILERFSAQQFPDLHSELNLSSLELGDSALYFCASSLGLAGGDNEQFFGPGTRLTVL.

The gene calls are TRBV19 and TRBJ1-1, with unresolved D. The CDR3 is 14 residues long. The V and J ends lost 10 bases and 1 base respectively, with 16 bases between them. In germline, CDR1 is LNHDA, CDR2 SQIVND (reference sequence). CDR3 sequence reads: CATIKTGSNTEAFF. The CDR3 DNA is TGTGCCACCATAAAGACCGGGTCGAACACTGAAGCTTTCTTT.

The chain couples TRBV5-1 to TRBJ2-1; 7 nucleotides align to TRBD2. V shed 2 bases and J 6 bases; nucleotides not matched to a gene: 11. Germline-derived CDR1 and CDR2 are SGHRS and YFSETQ. This CDR3 has 16 residues. The CDR3 coding sequence is TGCGCCAGCAGCTTCTCTAATTCCGGGAGGACCAATGAGCAGTTCTTC. It specifies CASSFSNSGRTNEQFF.

This chain joins TRBV7-2 and TRBJ1-2, with unresolved D. The CDR3 sequence is 13 residues long. From germline, CDR1 is SGHTA and CDR2 FQGNSA. Trimming stripped 5 bases from V and 1 base from J, with 8 bases between. The CDR3 bases are TGTGCCAGCAGCCCCGACAATAACTATGGCTACACCTTC. Translating it yields CASSPDNNYGYTF. The full variable domain, with the rest looked up from reference TRBV7-2 and TRBJ1-2, is GAGVSQSPSNKVTEKGKDVELRCDPISGHTALYWYRQSLGQGLEFLIYFQGNSAPDKSGLPSDRFSAERTGGSVSTLTIQRTQQEDSAVYLCASSPDNNYGYTFGSGTRLTVV.

The chain uses TRBV14 and TRBJ1-3; 7 positions match TRBD1. In germline, CDR1 is SGHDN, CDR2 FVKESK. CDR3 size: 14 residues. The trim removed 3 bases at V and 8 bases at J, leaving 7 bases unmatched. CDR3 sequence reads: CASSHYRDRYTIYF. The DNA for the CDR3 is TGTGCCAGCAGCCATTACCGGGACAGATACACCATATATTTT.

A few counts support this clone. The chain employs TRBV10-3 and TRBJ2-1; tentatively, D is TRBD2 (6 bases). Germline lookup yields CDR1 ENHRY and CDR2 SYGVKD. This CDR3 is 15 amino acids long. The V end was cut by 10 bases, the J end by 5 bases, with 21 bases between. The CDR3 DNA reads TGTGCCACTTACACCGGGGACTTGGAACACAATGAGCAGTTCTTC. The encoded protein is CATYTGDLEHNEQFF.

As concerns this clone: Other DNA sequences in this sample translate to the same CDR3. The V gene is TRBV5-1, the J gene TRBJ2-3; 9 nucleotides agree with TRBD1. The CDR3 totals 15 residues. Germline CDR1 and CDR2: SGHRS and YFSETQ. The trim removed 0 bases at V and 1 base at J, leaving 0 bases unmatched. This CDR3 is CASSLGDRGTDTQYF. The CDR3 bases are TGCGCCAGCAGCTTGGGGGACAGGGGCACAGATACGCAGTATTTT.